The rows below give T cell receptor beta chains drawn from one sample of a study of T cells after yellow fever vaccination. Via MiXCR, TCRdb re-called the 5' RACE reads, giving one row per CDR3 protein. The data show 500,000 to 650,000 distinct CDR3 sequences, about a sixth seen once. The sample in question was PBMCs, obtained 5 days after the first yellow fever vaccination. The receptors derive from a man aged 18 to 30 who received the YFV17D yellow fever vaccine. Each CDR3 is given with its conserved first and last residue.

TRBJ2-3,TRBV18,CASSPRSGGTDTQYF
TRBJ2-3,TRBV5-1,CASTAPTGGDTDTQYF
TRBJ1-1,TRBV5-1,CASSLRDSWRVNTEAFF
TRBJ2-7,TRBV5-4,CASTYSGSSHEQYF
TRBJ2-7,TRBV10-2,CASRLHSGTSGSYEQYF
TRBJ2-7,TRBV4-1,CASSQGNYEQYF
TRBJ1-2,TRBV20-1,CSARGQGADGYTF
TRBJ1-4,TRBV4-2,CASSQARGAVGEKLFF
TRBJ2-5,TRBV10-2,CASRAPGRGASQETQYF
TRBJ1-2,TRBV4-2,CASSQGSDRGESYTF
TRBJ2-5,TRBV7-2,CASSQKVRIQETQYF
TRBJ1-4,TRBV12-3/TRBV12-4,CASTSQAWRGLEKLFF
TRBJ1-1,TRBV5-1,CASSQDSMNTEAFF
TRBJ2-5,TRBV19,CASSPRGTSGEETQYF
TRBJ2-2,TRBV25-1,CASRFSGELFF
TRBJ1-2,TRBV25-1,CASSEGTGGDSYGYTF
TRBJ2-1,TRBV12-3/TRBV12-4,CASSPLAGLTNEQFF
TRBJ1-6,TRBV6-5,CASSYSGGSSSYNSPLHF
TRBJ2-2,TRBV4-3,CASSQAVAGGNTGELFF
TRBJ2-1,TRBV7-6,CASSFPTLQRGGGQEQFF
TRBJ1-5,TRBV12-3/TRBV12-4,CASSPGSRGNQPQHF
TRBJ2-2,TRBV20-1,CSAPVGGASGELFF
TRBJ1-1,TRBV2,CASTQALGTEAFF
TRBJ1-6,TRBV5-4,CASSLVGRQNSPLHF
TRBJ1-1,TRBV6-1,CASSERDRGITEAFF
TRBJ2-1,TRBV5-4,CASSLVGGGIYNEQFF
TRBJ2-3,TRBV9,CASSPQGASVDTQYF
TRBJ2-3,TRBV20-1,CSARGTANTDTQYF
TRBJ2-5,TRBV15,CATSRDPPTQYF
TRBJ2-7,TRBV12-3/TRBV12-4,CASSLFARQGANEQYF
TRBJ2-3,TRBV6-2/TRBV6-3,CASRSPGRGGPDTQYF
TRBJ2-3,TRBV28,CASKPGLAGGGTDTQYF
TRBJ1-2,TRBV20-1,CSARPENAAGYTF
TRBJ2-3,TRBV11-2,CASSSWEGADTQYF
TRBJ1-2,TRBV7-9,CASSLEIGRYGYTF
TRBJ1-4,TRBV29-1,CSVDVGNLDEKLFF
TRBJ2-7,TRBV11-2,CASSYRGGGYEQYF
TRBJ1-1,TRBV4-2,CASSQDLTVLGAFF
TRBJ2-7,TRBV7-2,CASSAAGYEQYF
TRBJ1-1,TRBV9,CASSTRDRVDTEAFF
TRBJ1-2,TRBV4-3,CASSQERIEGGYTF
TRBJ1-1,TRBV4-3,CASSQSFAGIHQRNTEAFF
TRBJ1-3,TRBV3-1,CASSQDFRNTIYF
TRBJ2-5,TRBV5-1,CASSFRGGEKTQYF
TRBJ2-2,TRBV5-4,CATATSLDTGELFF
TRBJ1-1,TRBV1,CTSNPRGTEAFF